The 5 T cell receptor beta chains in this list originate from one sample, sequenced in a study of CXCR3-negative and CXCR3-positive naive CD8 T cells. Whole-study findings and limits: Naive cells with CXCR3 showed TRB CDR3s that were more hydrophobic than those in CXCR3-negative naive cells.

What these receptors recognize is not known. TRB cDNA libraries were made by UMI-labeled 5' RACE. For each CDR3 protein, TCRdb gives one entry from its re-call of the 5' RACE reads, without DNA. In all, the sample yields around 6,900 distinct CDR3 sequences. Sequenced input: naive CXCR3+ CD8+ T cells from blood. The sample's subset: CD45RO-CCR7+CD27+CD95- naive CD8+ T cells expressing CXCR3 (TNR3+). The receptors stem from a human donor in good health. Some clones in this sample may be carry-over from other donors' samples.

By frequency, this clonotype is medium-sized. V is TRBV15 and J is TRBJ2-2; lacking DNA, the TRBD1 call made by TCRdb goes unchecked. The CDR3 is 17 residues long. CDR1 and CDR2 (germline): LNHNV, YYDKDF (reference sequence). This chain's CDR3 is CATSRDPTGEDTGELFF. The entire variable domain, with the rest obtained from reference TRBV15 and TRBJ2-2, is as follows: DAMVIQNPRYQVTQFGKPVTLSCSQTLNHNVMYWYQQKSSQAPKLLFHYYDKDFNNEADTPDNFQSRRPNTSFCFLDIRSPGLGDTAMYLCATSRDPTGEDTGELFFGEGSRLTVL.

This chain's CDR3 is CASSPGLADSYNEQFF. J is TRBJ2-1 and V is TRBV7-3; the D gene TCRdb calls, TRBD1, cannot be checked with no DNA. Looked up from germline, CDR1 is SGHTA and CDR2 is FQGTGA. This CDR3 has 16 residues.

This clonotype counts as medium-sized by frequency. The CDR3 loop is CSVARRGPDYGYTF. The chain is built from TRBV29-1 and TRBJ1-2; TCRdb reports TRBD1, a call that lacks DNA to check it against. The CDR3 length is 14 residues. Germline CDR1 SQVTM, CDR2 ANQGSEA.

This clonotype is identified as medium-sized from frequency. The J gene is TRBJ1-1, the V gene TRBV4-1; TCRdb indicates TRBD1, and absent DNA this call remains unverified. The CDR3 is 15 amino acids. Germline V gene data show CDR1 as MGHRA and CDR2 as YSYEKL. The CDR3 is CASSQPDTMNTEAFF.

The V call is TRBV19, the J call TRBJ1-1. The germline gives CDR1 LNHDA, CDR2 SQIVND (reference sequence). The CDR3 extends over 15 amino acids. CDR3 loop: CASSTDYRVNTEAFF. The variable domain in full, completed from reference TRBV19 and TRBJ1-1, reads DGGITQSPKYLFRKEGQNVTLSCEQNLNHDAMYWYRQDPGQGLRLIYYSQIVNDFQKGDIAEGYSVSREKKESFPLTVTSAQKNPTAFYLCASSTDYRVNTEAFFGQGTRLTVV.